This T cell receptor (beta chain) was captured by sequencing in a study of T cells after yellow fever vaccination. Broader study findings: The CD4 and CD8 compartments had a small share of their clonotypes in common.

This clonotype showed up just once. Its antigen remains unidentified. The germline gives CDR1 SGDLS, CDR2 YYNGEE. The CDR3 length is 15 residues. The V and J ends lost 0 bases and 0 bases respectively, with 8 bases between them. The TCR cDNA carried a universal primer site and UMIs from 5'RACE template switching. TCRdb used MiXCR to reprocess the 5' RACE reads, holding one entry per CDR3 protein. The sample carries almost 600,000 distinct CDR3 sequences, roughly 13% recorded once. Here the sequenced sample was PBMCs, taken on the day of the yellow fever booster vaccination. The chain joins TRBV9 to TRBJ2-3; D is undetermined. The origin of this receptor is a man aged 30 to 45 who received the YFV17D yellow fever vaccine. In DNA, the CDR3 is TGTGCCAGCAGCGTAGCCCGTCTCAGCACAGATACGCAGTATTTT. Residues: CASSVARLSTDTQYF.